This T cell receptor (beta chain) was sequenced for a study of blood T cell repertoires in COVID-19. V gave up 1 base and J gave up 2 bases, with 11 bases separating them. CDR3 length: 15 amino acids. CDR1 is LGHNA and CDR2 is YNFKEQ in the germline V gene. This table comes from immunoSEQ multiplex PCR, and its TCRdb copy is limited to in-frame clones, with some not included. The table lists 220,000 or so clones, more than 65% of them singletons. The TCR originated in an older woman with acute or convalescent COVID-19. Sequencing input: peripheral blood. This chain connects TRBV4-2 to TRBJ1-1; D is undetermined. The CDR3 region is CASSQVAVQNTEAFF. The CDR3 coding sequence is TGTGCCAGCAGCCAAGTTGCGGTTCAAAACACTGAAGCTTTCTTT.